The clone carrying this T cell receptor beta chain was seen a handful of times. This CDR3 spans 13 amino acids. Germline V gene lookup returns CDR1 LNHDA and CDR2 SQIVND (reference sequence). Trimming removed 7 bases at V and 3 bases at J, with 11 bases between. Clones were read by immunoSEQ multiplex PCR, and TCRdb kept only the in-frame ones, dropping some. This table has 9,500 to 15,000 clones, roughly 73% appearing once. The data belong to a study of T cells after somatic rescue of genetic block. The gene calls are TRBV19 and TRBJ2-3, with D perhaps being TRBD1 or TRBD2 (5 bases each). Sequenced: peripheral blood mononuclear cells (PBMCs). This clonotype originated in a boy aged 5-17 years. As DNA, the CDR3 is TGTGCCAGTACTCCGGGACCGACAGATACGCAGTATTTT. It is translated as CASTPGPTDTQYF.